The clone carrying this TCR beta chain has more than one count but fewer than ten. The antigen is not known. The sample originates from a study of T cell repertoires in cytomegalovirus infection. Germline lookup yields CDR1 SGHTA and CDR2 FQGNSA. This CDR3 has 16 amino acids. The V end was cut by 5 bases, the J end by 0 bases, with 15 bases between. MiXCR, applied by TCRdb to the reads, yields one record per CDR3 protein. The sample yields just over 450,000 distinct CDR3 sequences, about 39% seen once. This receptor was obtained from a human donor in good health (CMV status not recorded). Some clones in this sample may be carry-over from other donors' samples. Sequencing used cultured PBMCs, obtained from culture after CMV antigen stimulation. This chain uses TRBV7-2 with TRBJ2-3; D gene uncertain. CDR3 in DNA: TGTGCCAGCAGCATCTCGTTGGTGGGCAGCACAGATACGCAGTATTTT. Amino acids: CASSISLVGSTDTQYF.